A selection of T cell receptor beta chains follows, all from one sample in a study of T cells of healthy individuals. TCRdb itself ran the 5' RACE reads through MiXCR, one entry per CDR3 protein. The table shows approximately 100,000 distinct CDR3 sequences, with 15% to 20% occurring only once. These receptors came from a human donor in good health. CDR3s include the opening cysteine and the closing phenylalanine or tryptophan. The order of the fields is D gene, V gene, CDR3 protein. D genes are given only for firm matches.

d_gene: TRBD2
v_gene: TRBV6-6
CDR3aa: CASSDPGLAGAHSSYNEQFF

d_gene: -
v_gene: TRBV3-1
CDR3aa: CASSQLSGELFF

d_gene: -
v_gene: TRBV7-3
CDR3aa: CASSFGGSGANVLTF

d_gene: -
v_gene: TRBV6-2/TRBV6-3
CDR3aa: CASSYGLVKFF

d_gene: -
v_gene: TRBV4-1
CDR3aa: CASSQDPTRTNTEAFF

d_gene: -
v_gene: TRBV20-1
CDR3aa: CSARGGGAETQYF

d_gene: -
v_gene: TRBV28
CDR3aa: CASRGSSTGELFF

d_gene: -
v_gene: TRBV28
CDR3aa: CASSPGQLQETQYF

d_gene: -
v_gene: TRBV29-1
CDR3aa: CSVERKNTEAFF

d_gene: -
v_gene: TRBV15
CDR3aa: CATSNNREGHSPLHF

d_gene: -
v_gene: TRBV2
CDR3aa: CASSSAGSSYEQYF

d_gene: -
v_gene: TRBV4-3
CDR3aa: CASSQDPGNRAEQYF